This record concerns one T cell receptor (beta chain) sequence. Sequencing was performed with immunoSEQ multiplex PCR; in TCRdb, only in-frame clones are kept and a portion is missing. This sample has fewer than 900,000 clones, with roughly 90% found just once. The sample originates from a study of Ad26.COV2.S vaccination and SARS-CoV-2 variants. Turning to the study itself: By the intramuscular route, Ad26.COV2.S was given once, or twice 56 days apart.

Specified treatment: some 19 received Ad26.COV2.S at low or high dose, single or two shots; about 5 received placebo; per-sample allocation not given. Collection of the samples took place on day 63 after the first injection of vaccine or placebo. Donor was an adult aged 18-55 years in Boston. The ends were cut back, 0 bases at V and 1 base at J, with 8 bases in the middle. From germline, CDR1 is KGHDR and CDR2 SFDVKD. The CDR3 length is 15 residues. The input for sequencing was peripheral blood, taken in a trial of Ad26.COV2.S vaccine versus placebo. The chain combines TRBV24-1 with TRBJ2-5; D possibly uses TRBD1 or TRBD2 (5 bases each). This receptor was identified in a person between 18 and 60 years old who received the Ad26.COV2.S COVID-19 vaccine or a placebo. The CDR3 protein is CATSDLLGTQETQYF. As DNA, the CDR3 is TGTGCCACCAGTGATTTGTTGGGGACCCAAGAGACCCAGTACTTC.